These 24 T cell receptor beta chains came from one sample sequenced in a study of T-cell reconstitution after alpha-beta-depleted transplantation in children. Unique molecular identifiers were used in preparing the TCRbeta library. TCRdb re-called the PCR reads through MiXCR, storing one row per CDR3 protein. This table holds 100,000 or so distinct CDR3 sequences, over 9% found once. Sequencing used PBMCs from the stem cell graft donor, obtained from the stem cell graft. Receptor source: a human donor who donated a stem cell graft to a child with inherited bone marrow failure.

This clonotype has a count of ten or more. The chain couples TRBV5-1 to TRBJ2-6; D gene unclear. CDR3 length: 14 amino acids. Per the germline V gene, CDR1 is SGHRS and CDR2 is YFSETQ. V dropped 0 bases and J dropped 2 bases, with 3 bases sitting between them. The CDR3 sequence is CASSLDPGANVLTF. The CDR3 nucleotides read TGCGCCAGCAGCTTGGATCCTGGGGCCAACGTCCTGACTTTC.

This clonotype occurred many times. V and J are TRBV20-1 and TRBJ2-5; 11 bases are a match to TRBD2. V trimming: 6 bases; J trimming: 5 bases; junction bases outside the gene matches: 11. The CDR3 extends over 15 amino acids. The germline V gene has CDR1 DFQATT and CDR2 SNEGSKA (reference sequence). Written as DNA, the CDR3 is TGCAGTGCGGAACTAGCGGGGGCTGAGAGGGAGACCCAGTACTTC. Translating gives CSAELAGAERETQYF.

This clonotype was seen at least ten times. This sequence joins TRBV4-1 and TRBJ2-2, with 13 bases that match TRBD2. V dropped 4 bases and J dropped 4; count of bases not matched to a gene: 6. The CDR3 runs 17 residues. Germline CDR1 reads MGHRA; CDR2 reads YSYEKL. CDR3 DNA: TGCGCCAGCAGCCCCCGGACTAGCGGGAGCGGCACCGGGGAGCTGTTTTTT. This translates into CASSPRTSGSGTGELFF.

In its sample, this clonotype was seen many times. V usage is TRBV5-1 and J usage is TRBJ1-1; the D is unclear. Germline loops: CDR1 SGHRS, CDR2 YFSETQ. V was shortened by 0 bases and J by 1 base, with 10 bases between the two germline ends. The CDR3 totals 15 residues. CDR3: CASSLDTTGNTEAFF. The CDR3, as DNA: TGCGCCAGCAGCTTGGATACGACGGGGAACACTGAAGCTTTCTTT.

Many counts were recorded for this clonotype. The V and J genes are TRBV5-1 and TRBJ2-7; a weak D match, TRBD1 (6 bases). Trimming cost V 0 bases and J 3 bases, with 10 bases left between them. The CDR3 is 14 residues long. Germline-derived CDR1 and CDR2 are SGHRS and YFSETQ. CDR3 protein: CASSLGLGHYEQYF. DNA of the CDR3: TGCGCCAGCAGCTTGGGGCTGGGACACTACGAGCAGTACTTC.

This clonotype was recorded at least ten times. The chain couples TRBV29-1 to TRBJ2-1, with 9 bases that match TRBD2. V was pared by 4 bases and J by 3 bases, with 1 base of the junction left unmatched. This CDR3 has 13 residues. The germline V gene has CDR1 SQVTM and CDR2 ANQGSEA. The CDR3 is CSVGAGGYNEQFF. CDR3 sequence (DNA): TGCAGCGTTGGAGCGGGGGGCTACAATGAGCAGTTCTTC.

Concerning this clonotype itself: Relative to the germline gene, one junction end is altered; a read error may explain this. The rearrangement links TRBV11-2 to TRBJ2-7; D remains ambiguous. The CDR3 extends over 14 amino acids. From germline, CDR1 is SGHAT and CDR2 FQNNGV. CDR3 loop: CASTQTLALLDLHF. In nucleotides, the CDR3 is TGTGCCAGCACCCAAACCCTGGCCCTACTGGACCTCCACTTC.

This clonotype was observed a handful of times. This chain joins TRBV12-3 or TRBV12-4 and TRBJ1-2; D ambiguous. This CDR3 is built from 15 residues. V was cut by 1 base and J by 1 base, with 10 bases left in between. For the CDR3, the DNA is TGTGCCAGCAGTTTAGGGGCAGGAAATAACTATGGCTACACCTTC. Its translation is CASSLGAGNNYGYTF.

This clonotype was detected many times. This chain uses TRBV3-1 with TRBJ2-6, with D tentatively TRBD1 (5 bases). This CDR3 is 16 amino acids long. Germline values: CDR1 LGHDT, CDR2 YNNKEL (reference sequence). V lost 2 bases to trimming and J lost 0 bases, with 8 bases between them. CDR3 sequence (DNA): TGTGCCAGCAGCCAACTCCAGGGCTCTGGGGCCAACGTCCTGACTTTC. It yields the protein CASSQLQGSGANVLTF.

The V gene is TRBV5-1, the J gene TRBJ2-7; D unclear. V shed 3 bases and J shed 4 bases, with 14 bases lying between them. The germline CDR1 and CDR2 sequences are SGHRS and YFSETQ. The CDR3 is made up of 14 amino acids. CDR3 residues: CASSSGSVKYEQYF. For the CDR3, the DNA is TGCGCCAGCAGCTCTGGGTCGGTAAAGTACGAGCAGTACTTC. Full variable domain (outside the CDR3, taken from reference TRBV5-1 and TRBJ2-7): KAGVTQTPRYLIKTRGQQVTLSCSPISGHRSVSWYQQTPGQGLQFLFEYFSETQRNKGNFPGRFSGRQFSNSRSEMNVSTLELGDSALYLCASSSGSVKYEQYFGPGTRLTVT.

The sample holds many counts of this clonotype. The V and J genes are TRBV19 and TRBJ2-1; TRBD1 matches 7 bases. The CDR3 covers 14 residues. The trim removed 3 bases at V and 10 bases at J, leaving 9 bases unmatched. Per the germline V gene, CDR1 is LNHDA and CDR2 is SQIVND (reference sequence). The CDR3 is CASSISAPGQEQFF. The CDR3 region has the DNA TGTGCCAGTAGTATCAGTGCTCCGGGACAGGAGCAGTTCTTC.

This chain links TRBV4-1 with TRBJ2-1; D may be TRBD1 or TRBD2 (5 bases each). This CDR3 is built from 14 residues. Deletions cut 1 base from V and 6 bases from J, with 10 bases between. Germline CDR1 MGHRA, CDR2 YSYEKL. The CDR3 reads CASSQAPGRNEQFF. The CDR3 DNA is TGCGCCAGCAGCCAAGCCCCGGGGCGCAATGAGCAGTTCTTC.

The table lists this clonotype with many counts. This rearrangement joins TRBV4-3 to TRBJ2-3; D is perhaps TRBD2 (6 bases). V dropped 0 bases and J dropped 1 base, with 11 bases sitting between them. Looked up from germline, CDR1 is LGHNA and CDR2 is YSLEER. CDR3 length equals 16 residues. For the CDR3, the DNA is TGCGCCAGCAGCCAAGATCGGGAGACCGGCACAGATACGCAGTATTTT. It encodes CASSQDRETGTDTQYF.

This clonotype was counted at least ten times. This sequence joins TRBV6-5 and TRBJ1-2; possible D gene TRBD1, 5 bases. Germline assignment: CDR1 MNHEY and CDR2 SVGAGI. The CDR3 covers 13 residues. V lost 2 bases and J lost 4, with 8 bases in between. The CDR3 spells CASSYGTRYGYTF. The CDR3 DNA is TGTGCCAGCAGTTACGGGACGCGCTATGGCTACACCTTC.

This sequence joins TRBV12-3 or TRBV12-4 and TRBJ2-2; D unresolved. CDR3 length equals 13 residues. V gave up 7 bases and J gave up 1 base, with 7 bases separating them. The CDR3 spells CASKGGNTGELFF. CDR3 in DNA: TGTGCCAGCAAGGGCGGGAACACCGGGGAGCTGTTTTTT.

This clonotype came up many times. CDR3 in amino acids: CASSLVAGRWADTQYF. In nucleotides, the CDR3 is TGTGCCAGCAGCTTAGTTGCCGGGAGATGGGCAGATACGCAGTATTTT. The chain employs TRBV7-2 and TRBJ2-3; a possible D gene is TRBD2 (6 bases). The V end lost 1 base, the J end lost 4 bases, and 15 bases lay between the germline ends. The CDR3 runs to 16 residues. Germline assignment: CDR1 SGHTA and CDR2 FQGNSA.

This clonotype was counted ten times or more. The genes are TRBV11-2 and TRBJ2-2, with a possible D match to TRBD2 (5 bases). V lost 8 bases to trimming and J lost 1 base, with 17 bases between them. The CDR3 runs to 16 residues. Germline loops: CDR1 SGHAT, CDR2 FQNNGV. The CDR3 is CASALGWAGNTGELFF. The CDR3 DNA reads TGTGCCAGCGCTCTAGGGTGGGCGGGGAACACCGGGGAGCTGTTTTTT.

Comments on this clonotype: A single base separates this from a much larger clone, so it may be a read error. The chain employs TRBV12-5 and TRBJ2-1, with D maybe TRBD2 (6 bases). V was shortened by 10 bases and J by 4 bases, with 14 bases between the two germline ends. Per germline, CDR1 LGHNT and CDR2 FRNRAP. CDR3 length: 13 residues. CDR3 coding DNA: TGTGCTACCCGAGCTAGCGTATACAATGAGCAGTTCTTC. This sequence encodes CATRASVYNEQFF. The full variable domain, its missing parts supplied by reference TRBV12-5 and TRBJ2-1, is DARVTQTPRHKVTEMGQEVTMRCQPILGHNTVFWYRQTMMQGLELLAYFRNRAPLDDSGMPKDRFSAEMPDATLATLKIQPSEPRDSAVYFCATRASVYNEQFFGPGTRLTVL.

This clonotype has at least ten counts. V is TRBV29-1 and J is TRBJ2-5; 11 nucleotides align to TRBD1. The V gene's germline CDR1 is SQVTM and CDR2 ANQGSEA. The CDR3 length is 12 residues. J gave up 14 bases and V 6 bases, and 11 bases lay outside the gene matches. The CDR3 protein is CSVAMGQGEVYF. The CDR3 DNA reads TGCAGCGTCGCCATGGGACAGGGGGAGGTTTACTTC.

At least ten counts were recorded for this clonotype. V is TRBV7-2 and J is TRBJ1-5; the D is unclear. CDR3 size: 13 residues. V was clipped by 5 bases and J by 0 bases, with 5 bases between them. In germline, CDR1 is SGHTA, CDR2 FQGNSA. Here the CDR3 reads CASSTHSNQPQHF. The CDR3, as DNA: TGTGCCAGCAGCACCCATAGCAATCAGCCCCAGCATTTT.

In this sample, this clonotype turned up many times. V usage is TRBV6-2 or TRBV6-3 and J usage is TRBJ2-2; TRBD1 might be the D (6 bases). Trimming cost V 3 bases and J 6 bases, with 17 bases left between them. Germline loops: CDR1 MNHEY, CDR2 SVGEGT. The CDR3 runs 16 residues. This CDR3 is CASSYAPNRAPGELFF. The DNA of the CDR3 is TGTGCCAGCAGTTATGCCCCCAACAGGGCCCCCGGGGAGCTGTTTTTT.

This clonotype was picked up many times. The chain links TRBV4-3 to TRBJ2-3; 9 bases line up with TRBD2. The V and J ends lost 4 bases and 4 bases, in that order; junction bases with no gene match: 9. The CDR3 runs to 16 residues. Germline CDR1 LGHNA, CDR2 YSLEER. The CDR3, as DNA: TGCGCCAGCAGCCCGCTAGCGGGACTCCAGGCAGATACGCAGTATTTT. Protein product: CASSPLAGLQADTQYF.

The chain couples TRBV6-1 to TRBJ1-6, with unresolved D. CDR1 MNHNS and CDR2 SASEGT come from the germline V gene. V was pared by 7 bases and J by 5 bases, with 15 bases between. This CDR3 contains 15 residues. CDR3 protein: CASMSGRTNNSPLHF. In nucleotides, the CDR3 is TGTGCCAGCATGTCAGGCCGAACCAATAATTCACCCCTCCACTTT.

By share, this clonotype counts as medium-sized (0.01 to 0.1%). The chain couples TRBV7-2 to TRBJ2-7, with D perhaps matching TRBD2 (5 bases). CDR3 length equals 15 residues. Trimming stripped 0 bases from V and 3 bases from J, with 12 bases between. CDR1 and CDR2 from the germline V gene are SGHTA and FQGNSA. The CDR3 DNA reads as TGTGCCAGCAGCTTAGCGCCGGGAACGGTCTACGAGCAGTACTTC. Its protein is CASSLAPGTVYEQYF.